This record concerns one T cell receptor beta chain sequence. The antigen is undetermined. The data originate from a study of T cell responses to AZD1222 COVID-19 vaccine. Study-level results: In the spike-specific TCR repertoire, nearly half reportedly target unmutated variant regions. An increase in Spike-specific TCR breadth and depth was observed after two AZD1222 doses.

The CDR3 contains 16 residues. V lost 8 bases and J lost 4, with 20 bases in between. Per the germline V gene, CDR1 is MDHEN and CDR2 is SYDVKM. Method: immunoSEQ multiplex PCR; TCRdb's copy keeps in-frame clones and lacks some. The data contain about 120,000 clones, more than 85% of them seen just once; the ten biggest clones take up roughly 2.3%. The origin of this receptor is an adult in good health. J is TRBJ2-2 and V is TRBV28; possible D gene TRBD2, 6 bases. Sequences were derived from peripheral blood, sampled on day 0 of AZD1222 vaccination. CDR3 sequence reads: CASDGRGVTGTGELFF. DNA of the CDR3: TGTGCCAGCGACGGGAGAGGGGTAACGGGCACCGGGGAGCTGTTTTTT.